This T cell receptor (beta chain) stems from a study of T cell changes during pregnancy in multiple sclerosis. Germline V gene sequence: CDR1 SGHDT, CDR2 YYEEEE. The CDR3 runs to 13 residues. Deletions cut 0 bases from V and 5 bases from J, with 5 bases between. Only in-frame clones appear in the TCRdb table, and some are missing; sequencing was by immunoSEQ multiplex PCR. The repertoire consists of roughly 40,000 clones, with over 80% occurring once and the leading ten covering about 0.73%. V usage is TRBV5-6 and J usage is TRBJ2-2; D remains unclear. Sequenced material: CD4+ T cells from peripheral blood mononuclear cells, taken before pregnancy. This sequence originates from a female donor with multiple sclerosis, enrolled in a pregnancy study. CDR3 DNA: TGTGCCAGCAGCTTGGCCGTAACCGGGGAGCTGTTTTTT. This sequence encodes CASSLAVTGELFF.